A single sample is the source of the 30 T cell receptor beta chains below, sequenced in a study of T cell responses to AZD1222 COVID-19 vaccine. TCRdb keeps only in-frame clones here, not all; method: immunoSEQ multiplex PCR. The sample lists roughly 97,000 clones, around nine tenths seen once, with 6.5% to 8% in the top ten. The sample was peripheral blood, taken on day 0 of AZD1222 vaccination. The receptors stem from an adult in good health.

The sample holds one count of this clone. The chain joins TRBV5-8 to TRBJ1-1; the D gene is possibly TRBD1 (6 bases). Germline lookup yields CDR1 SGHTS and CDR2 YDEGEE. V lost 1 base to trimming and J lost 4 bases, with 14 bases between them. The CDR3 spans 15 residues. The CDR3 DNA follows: TGTGCCAGCAGCTTGCGGGGGGCGCGAGGCACTGAAGCTTTCTTT. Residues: CASSLRGARGTEAFF.

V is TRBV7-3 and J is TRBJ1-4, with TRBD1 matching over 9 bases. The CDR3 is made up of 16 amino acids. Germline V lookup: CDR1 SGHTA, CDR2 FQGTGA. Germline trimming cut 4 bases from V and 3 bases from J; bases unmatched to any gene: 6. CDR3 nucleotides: TGTGCCAGCAGCTCATCCGGGACAGGGCCTAATGAAAAACTGTTTTTT. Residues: CASSSSGTGPNEKLFF.

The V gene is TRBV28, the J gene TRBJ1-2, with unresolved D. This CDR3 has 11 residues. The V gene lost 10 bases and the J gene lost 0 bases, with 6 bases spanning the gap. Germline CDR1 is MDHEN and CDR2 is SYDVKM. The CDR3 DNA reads TGTGCCACTATGGCTAACTATGGCTACACCTTC. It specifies CATMANYGYTF.

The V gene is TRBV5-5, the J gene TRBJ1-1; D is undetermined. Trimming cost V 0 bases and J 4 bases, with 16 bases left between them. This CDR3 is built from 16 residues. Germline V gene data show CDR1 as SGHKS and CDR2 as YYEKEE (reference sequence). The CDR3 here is CASSLAVRVRGTEAFF. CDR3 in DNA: TGTGCCAGCAGCTTGGCCGTTCGGGTTCGTGGCACTGAAGCTTTCTTT.

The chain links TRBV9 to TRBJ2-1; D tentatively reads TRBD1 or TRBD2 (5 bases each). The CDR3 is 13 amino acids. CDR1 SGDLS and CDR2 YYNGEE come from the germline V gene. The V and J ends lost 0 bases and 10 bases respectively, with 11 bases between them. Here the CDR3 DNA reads TGTGCCAGCAGCGTAGAGGTGAGGGGAGAGCAGTTCTTC. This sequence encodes CASSVEVRGEQFF.

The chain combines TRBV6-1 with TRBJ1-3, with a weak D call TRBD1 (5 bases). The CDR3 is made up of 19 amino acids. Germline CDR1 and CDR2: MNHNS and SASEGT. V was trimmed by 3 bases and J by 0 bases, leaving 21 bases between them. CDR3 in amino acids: CASSDYLYGDGYSGNTIYF. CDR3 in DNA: TGTGCCAGCAGTGACTACCTTTATGGGGACGGCTACTCTGGAAACACCATATATTTT.

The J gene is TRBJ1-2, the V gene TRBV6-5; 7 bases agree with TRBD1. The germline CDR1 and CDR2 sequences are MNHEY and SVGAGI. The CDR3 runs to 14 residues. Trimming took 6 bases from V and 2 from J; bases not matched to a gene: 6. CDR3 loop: CASRTTGRNYGYTF. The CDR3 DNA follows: TGTGCCAGCAGAACGACAGGGAGGAACTATGGCTACACCTTC.

The CDR3 bases are TGTGCCACCAGTGATTCGGGGTATAATTCACCCCTCCACTTT. Protein product: CATSDSGYNSPLHF. This chain links TRBV24-1 with TRBJ1-6; D gene uncertain. The CDR3 covers 14 residues. The germline V gene has CDR1 KGHDR and CDR2 SFDVKD. The V and J ends lost 2 bases and 4 bases respectively, with 5 bases between them.

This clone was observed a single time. CDR3 in amino acids: CASRPPGGIYGYTF. The CDR3 DNA follows: TGTGCCAGCAGGCCCCCGGGGGGTATCTATGGCTACACCTTC. V usage is TRBV6-6 and J usage is TRBJ1-2; tentatively, D is TRBD1 (5 bases). From germline, CDR1 is MNHNY and CDR2 SVGAGI (reference sequence). This CDR3 comprises 14 residues. V shed 6 bases and J shed 4 bases, with 15 bases lying between them.

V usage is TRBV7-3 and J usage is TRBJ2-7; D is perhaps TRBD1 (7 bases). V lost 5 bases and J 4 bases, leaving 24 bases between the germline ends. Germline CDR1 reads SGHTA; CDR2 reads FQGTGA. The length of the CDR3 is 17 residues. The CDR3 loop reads CASSTTRQGGFKYEQYF. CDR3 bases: TGTGCCAGCAGCACAACGCGACAGGGAGGATTTAAATACGAGCAGTACTTC. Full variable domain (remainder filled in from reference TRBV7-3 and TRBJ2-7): GAGVSQTPSNKVTEKGKYVELRCDPISGHTALYWYRQSLGQGPEFLIYFQGTGAADDSGLPNDRFFAVRPEGSVSTLKIQRTERGDSAVYLCASSTTRQGGFKYEQYFGPGTRLTVT.

Here the CDR3 DNA reads TGTGCCATCAGTGATCTGCACTACGAGCAGTACTTC. Translated: CAISDLHYEQYF. The chain carries TRBV10-3 and TRBJ2-7; D remains unclear. Trimming stripped 3 bases from V and 3 bases from J, with 6 bases between. The CDR3 runs 12 residues. Germline V gene data show CDR1 as ENHRY and CDR2 as SYGVKD.

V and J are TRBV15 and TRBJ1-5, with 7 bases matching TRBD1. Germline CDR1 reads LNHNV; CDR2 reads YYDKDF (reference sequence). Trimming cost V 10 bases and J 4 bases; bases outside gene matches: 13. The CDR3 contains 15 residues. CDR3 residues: CANPTGSFLNQPQHF. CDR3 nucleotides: TGTGCCAACCCGACAGGGTCCTTCCTAAATCAGCCCCAGCATTTT.

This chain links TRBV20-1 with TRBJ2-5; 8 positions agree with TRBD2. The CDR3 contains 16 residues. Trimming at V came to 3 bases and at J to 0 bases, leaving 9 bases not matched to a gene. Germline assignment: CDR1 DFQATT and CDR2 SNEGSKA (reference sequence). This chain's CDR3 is CSASGSGGAYQETQYF. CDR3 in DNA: TGCAGTGCTAGTGGCAGCGGGGGAGCCTACCAAGAGACCCAGTACTTC.

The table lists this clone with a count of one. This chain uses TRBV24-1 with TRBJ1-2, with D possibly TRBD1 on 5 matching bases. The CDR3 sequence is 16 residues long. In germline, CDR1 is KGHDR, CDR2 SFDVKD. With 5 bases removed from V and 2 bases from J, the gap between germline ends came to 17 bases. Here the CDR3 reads CATSAHAGGDNYGYTF. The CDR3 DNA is TGTGCCACCAGTGCCCATGCTGGGGGTGACAACTATGGCTACACCTTC.

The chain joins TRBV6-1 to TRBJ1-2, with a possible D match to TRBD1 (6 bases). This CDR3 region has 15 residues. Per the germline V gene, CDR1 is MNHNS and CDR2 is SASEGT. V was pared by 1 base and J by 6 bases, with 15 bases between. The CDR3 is CASSEDDRRVHGYTF. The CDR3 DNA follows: TGTGCCAGCAGTGAAGATGACAGGCGGGTCCATGGCTACACCTTC.

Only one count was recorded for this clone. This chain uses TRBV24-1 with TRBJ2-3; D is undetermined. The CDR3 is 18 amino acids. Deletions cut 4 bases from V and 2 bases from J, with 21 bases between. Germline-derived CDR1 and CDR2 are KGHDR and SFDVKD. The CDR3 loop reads CATSDPSVVKGYTDTQYF. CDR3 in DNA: TGTGCCACCAGTGACCCTTCCGTGGTGAAGGGTTACACAGATACGCAGTATTTT.

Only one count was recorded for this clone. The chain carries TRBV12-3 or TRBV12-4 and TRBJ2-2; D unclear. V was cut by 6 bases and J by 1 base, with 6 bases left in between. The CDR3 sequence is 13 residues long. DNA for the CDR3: TGTGCCAGCAGCTGGAAGAACACCGGGGAGCTGTTTTTT. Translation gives CASSWKNTGELFF.

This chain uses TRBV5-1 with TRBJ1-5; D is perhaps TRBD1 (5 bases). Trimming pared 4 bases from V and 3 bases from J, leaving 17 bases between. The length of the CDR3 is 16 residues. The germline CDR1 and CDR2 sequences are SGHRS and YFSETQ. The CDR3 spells CASSLGPRDLNQPQHF. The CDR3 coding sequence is TGCGCCAGCAGCCTGGGCCCCCGGGACCTCAATCAGCCCCAGCATTTT.

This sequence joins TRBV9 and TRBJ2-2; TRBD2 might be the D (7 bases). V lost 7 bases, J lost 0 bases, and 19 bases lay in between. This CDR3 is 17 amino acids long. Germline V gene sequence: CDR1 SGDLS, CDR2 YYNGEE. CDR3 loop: CASGRMAGATNTGELFF. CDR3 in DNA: TGTGCCAGCGGGAGAATGGCGGGGGCCACGAACACCGGGGAGCTGTTTTTT.

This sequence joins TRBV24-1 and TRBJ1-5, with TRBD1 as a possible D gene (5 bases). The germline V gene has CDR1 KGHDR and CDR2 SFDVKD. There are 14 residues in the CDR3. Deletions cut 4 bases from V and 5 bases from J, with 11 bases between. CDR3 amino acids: CATSDGARDQPQHF. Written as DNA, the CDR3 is TGTGCCACCAGTGACGGGGCACGGGATCAGCCCCAGCATTTT.

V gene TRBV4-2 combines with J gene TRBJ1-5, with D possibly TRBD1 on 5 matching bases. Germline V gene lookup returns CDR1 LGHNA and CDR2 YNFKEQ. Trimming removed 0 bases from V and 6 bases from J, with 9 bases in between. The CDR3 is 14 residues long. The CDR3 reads CASSQEGVSQPQHF. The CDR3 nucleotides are TGTGCCAGCAGCCAAGAAGGGGTGTCTCAGCCCCAGCATTTT.

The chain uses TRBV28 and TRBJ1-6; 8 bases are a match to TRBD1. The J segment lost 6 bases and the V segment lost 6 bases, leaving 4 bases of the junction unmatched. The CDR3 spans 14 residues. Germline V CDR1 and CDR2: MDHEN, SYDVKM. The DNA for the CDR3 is TGTGCCAGCAGGGCGGGACAGGCTAATTCACCCCTCCACTTT. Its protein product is CASRAGQANSPLHF.

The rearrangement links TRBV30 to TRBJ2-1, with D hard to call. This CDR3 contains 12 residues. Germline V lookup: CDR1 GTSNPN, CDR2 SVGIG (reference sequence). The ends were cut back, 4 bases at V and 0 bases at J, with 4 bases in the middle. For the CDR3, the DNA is TGTGCCTGGATGCCCTCCTACAATGAGCAGTTCTTC. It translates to CAWMPSYNEQFF.

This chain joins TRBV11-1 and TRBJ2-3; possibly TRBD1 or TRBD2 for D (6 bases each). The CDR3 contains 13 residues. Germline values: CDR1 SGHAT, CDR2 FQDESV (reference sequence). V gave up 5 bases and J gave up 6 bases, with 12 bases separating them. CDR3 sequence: CASSQPGADTQYF. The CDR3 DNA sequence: TGTGCCAGCAGCCAACCGGGGGCGGATACGCAGTATTTT. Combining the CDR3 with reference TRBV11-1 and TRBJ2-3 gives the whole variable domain EAEVAQSPRYKITEKSQAVAFWCDPISGHATLYWYRQILGQGPELLVQFQDESVVDDSQLPKDRFSAERLKGVDSTLKIQPAELGDSAMYLCASSQPGADTQYFGPGTRLTVL.

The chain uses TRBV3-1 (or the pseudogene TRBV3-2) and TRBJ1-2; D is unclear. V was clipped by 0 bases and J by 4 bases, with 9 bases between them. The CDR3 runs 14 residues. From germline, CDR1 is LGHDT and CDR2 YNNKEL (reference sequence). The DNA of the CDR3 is TGTGCCAGCAGCCAAGATTGGGCGGGCTATGGCTACACCTTC. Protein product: CASSQDWAGYGYTF.

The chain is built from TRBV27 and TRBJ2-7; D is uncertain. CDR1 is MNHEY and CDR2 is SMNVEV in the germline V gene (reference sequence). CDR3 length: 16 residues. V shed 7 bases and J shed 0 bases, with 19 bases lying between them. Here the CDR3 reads CASMVRPNHHSYEQYF. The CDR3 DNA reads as TGTGCCAGCATGGTCAGGCCGAACCATCACTCCTACGAGCAGTACTTC.

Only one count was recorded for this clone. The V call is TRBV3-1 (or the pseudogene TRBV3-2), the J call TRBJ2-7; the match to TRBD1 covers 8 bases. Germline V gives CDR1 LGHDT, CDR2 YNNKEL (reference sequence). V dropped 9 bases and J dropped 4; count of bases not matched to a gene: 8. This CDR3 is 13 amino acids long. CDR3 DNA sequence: TGTGCCAGTTCCCAGGGGGCCCTATACGAGCAGTACTTC. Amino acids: CASSQGALYEQYF.

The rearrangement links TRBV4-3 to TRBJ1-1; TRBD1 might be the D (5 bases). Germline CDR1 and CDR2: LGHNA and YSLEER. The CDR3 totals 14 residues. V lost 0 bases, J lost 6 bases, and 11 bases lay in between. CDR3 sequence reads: CASSQEVWGSEAFF. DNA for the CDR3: TGCGCCAGCAGCCAAGAGGTTTGGGGGTCTGAAGCTTTCTTT.

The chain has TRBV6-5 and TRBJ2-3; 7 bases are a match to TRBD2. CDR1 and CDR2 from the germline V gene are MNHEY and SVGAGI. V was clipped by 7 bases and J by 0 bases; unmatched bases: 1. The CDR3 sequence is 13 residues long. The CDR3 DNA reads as TGTGCCAGCATAGCGGGTAGCACAGATACGCAGTATTTT. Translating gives CASIAGSTDTQYF.

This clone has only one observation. CDR3 loop: CASSLSSGANTEAFF. For the CDR3, the DNA is TGCGCCAGCAGCTTGTCCTCCGGGGCTAACACTGAAGCTTTCTTT. The chain links TRBV5-1 to TRBJ1-1; a weak D match, TRBD1 (5 bases). V lost 1 base, J lost 2 bases, and 12 bases lay in between. CDR1 SGHRS and CDR2 YFSETQ come from the germline V gene. The CDR3 extends over 15 amino acids.